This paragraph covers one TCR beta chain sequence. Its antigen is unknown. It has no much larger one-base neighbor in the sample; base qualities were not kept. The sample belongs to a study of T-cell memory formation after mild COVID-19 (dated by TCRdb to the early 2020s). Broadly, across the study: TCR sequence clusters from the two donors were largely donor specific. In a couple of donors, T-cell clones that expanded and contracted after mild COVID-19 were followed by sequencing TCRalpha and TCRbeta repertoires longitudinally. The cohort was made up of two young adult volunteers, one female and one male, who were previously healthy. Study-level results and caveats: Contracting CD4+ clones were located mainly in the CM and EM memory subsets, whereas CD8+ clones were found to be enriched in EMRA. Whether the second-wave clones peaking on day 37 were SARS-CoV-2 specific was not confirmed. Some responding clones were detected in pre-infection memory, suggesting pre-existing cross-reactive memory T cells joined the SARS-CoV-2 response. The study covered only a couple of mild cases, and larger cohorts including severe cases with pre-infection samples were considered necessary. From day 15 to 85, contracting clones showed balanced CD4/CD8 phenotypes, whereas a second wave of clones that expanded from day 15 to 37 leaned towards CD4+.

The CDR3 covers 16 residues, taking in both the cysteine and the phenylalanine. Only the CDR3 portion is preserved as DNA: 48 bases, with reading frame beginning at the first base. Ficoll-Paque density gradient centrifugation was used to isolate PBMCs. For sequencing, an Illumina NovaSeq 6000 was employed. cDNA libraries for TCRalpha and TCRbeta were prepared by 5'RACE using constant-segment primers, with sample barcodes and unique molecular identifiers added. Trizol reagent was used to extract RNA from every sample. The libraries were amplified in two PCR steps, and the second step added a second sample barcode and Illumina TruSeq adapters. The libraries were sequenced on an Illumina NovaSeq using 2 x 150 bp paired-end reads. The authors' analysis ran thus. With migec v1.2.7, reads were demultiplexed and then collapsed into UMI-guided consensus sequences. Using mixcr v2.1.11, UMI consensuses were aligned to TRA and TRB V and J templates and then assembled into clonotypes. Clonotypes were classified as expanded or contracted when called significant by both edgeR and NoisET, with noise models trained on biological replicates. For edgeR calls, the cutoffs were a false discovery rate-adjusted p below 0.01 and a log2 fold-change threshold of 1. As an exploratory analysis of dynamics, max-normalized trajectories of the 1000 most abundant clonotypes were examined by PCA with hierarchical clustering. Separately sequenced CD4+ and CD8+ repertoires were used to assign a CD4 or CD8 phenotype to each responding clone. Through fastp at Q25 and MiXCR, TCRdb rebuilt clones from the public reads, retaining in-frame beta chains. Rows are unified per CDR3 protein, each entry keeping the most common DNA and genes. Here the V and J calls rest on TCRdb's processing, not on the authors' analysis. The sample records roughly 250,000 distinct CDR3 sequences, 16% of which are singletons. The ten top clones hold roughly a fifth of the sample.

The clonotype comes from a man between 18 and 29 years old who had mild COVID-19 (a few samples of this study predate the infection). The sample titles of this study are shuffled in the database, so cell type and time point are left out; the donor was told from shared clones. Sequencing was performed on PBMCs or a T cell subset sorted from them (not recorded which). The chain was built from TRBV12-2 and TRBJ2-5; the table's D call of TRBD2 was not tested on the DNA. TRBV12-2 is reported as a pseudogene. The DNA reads TGTGCAAGTCGCACCTGTAGCGGGGGGAAATGTGAGACCCAGTACTTC. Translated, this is CASRTCSGGKCETQYF.